Listed here are 10 T cell receptor beta chains from one sample, sequenced in a study of shared clonotypes between healthy human individuals. Assay: immunoSEQ multiplex PCR; the TCRdb copy retains only in-frame clones and omits some. The data show about 2.1 million clones, with under 95% seen just once and over 1.5% held by the top ten. In the naive CD8 group, cells lacked CD45RO and were positively selected for CCR7, so terminally differentiated effector memory CD45RA+ cells were left out. The specimen sequenced was naive CD8+ T cells from PBMCs. The receptor set was obtained from a man between 18 and 29 years old in good health. Some clones in this sample may be carry-over from other donors' samples.

The chain combines TRBV14 with TRBJ2-1; TRBD2 agrees at 8 bases. The CDR3 length is 15 residues. Germline-derived CDR1 and CDR2 are SGHDN and FVKESK. Trimming removed 3 bases from V and 6 bases from J; junction bases left unmatched: 7. The CDR3 sequence: CASSHLAGIFNEQFF. The DNA for the CDR3 is TGTGCCAGCAGCCACTTAGCGGGAATTTTCAATGAGCAGTTCTTC.

The chain links TRBV28 to TRBJ2-7; TRBD2 might be the D (6 bases). This CDR3 is 15 amino acids long. Trimming left V 4 bases short and J 7 bases short, with 20 bases between. Germline-derived CDR1 and CDR2 are MDHEN and SYDVKM. CDR3 residues: CASSSPGRGIIEQYF. CDR3 coding DNA: TGTGCCAGCAGTTCCCCCGGGAGAGGGATTATTGAGCAGTACTTC.

The genes are TRBV28 and TRBJ1-2; 8 bases fit TRBD1. Trimming at V came to 5 bases and at J to 6 bases, leaving 17 bases not matched to a gene. The germline V gene encodes CDR1 MDHEN and CDR2 SYDVKM. The CDR3 is 17 residues long. Here the CDR3 reads CASSLLLLLAGGDGYTF. The CDR3 DNA reads as TGTGCCAGCAGTCTTCTTCTTTTGCTGGCAGGGGGCGATGGCTACACCTTC.

The chain uses TRBV14 and TRBJ2-1; 14 bases line up with TRBD2. This CDR3 is 16 amino acids long. CDR1 is SGHDN and CDR2 is FVKESK in the germline V gene. The trim removed 5 bases at V and 5 bases at J, leaving 5 bases unmatched. The CDR3 region is CASSTRTSGRNNEQFF. For the CDR3, the DNA is TGTGCCAGCAGCACCCGGACTAGCGGGAGGAACAATGAGCAGTTCTTC.

The chain couples TRBV15 to TRBJ2-7; D possibly corresponds to TRBD1 (6 bases). The CDR3 contains 15 residues. Trimming stripped 4 bases from V and 3 bases from J, with 16 bases between. The germline CDR1 and CDR2 sequences are LNHNV and YYDKDF (reference sequence). Here the CDR3 DNA reads TGTGCCACCAGCATATTACCGGGACAAATCTACGAGCAGTACTTC. This translates into CATSILPGQIYEQYF. Filled out from reference TRBV15 and TRBJ2-7, the complete variable domain reads DAMVIQNPRYQVTQFGKPVTLSCSQTLNHNVMYWYQQKSSQAPKLLFHYYDKDFNNEADTPDNFQSRRPNTSFCFLDIRSPGLGDTAMYLCATSILPGQIYEQYFGPGTRLTVT.

This clone was seen a single time. The chain couples TRBV6-4 to TRBJ1-1; no clear D gene. This CDR3 region has 13 residues. Germline V gene lookup returns CDR1 MRHNA and CDR2 SNTAGT. Trimming stripped 5 bases from V and 0 bases from J, with 7 bases between. CDR3 sequence reads: CASSLTVNTEAFF. In DNA, the CDR3 is TGTGCCAGCAGTTTAACAGTGAACACTGAAGCTTTCTTT.

The chain is built from TRBV9 and TRBJ1-4; D perhaps matches TRBD1 (5 bases). The length of the CDR3 is 15 residues. Germline V gene data show CDR1 as SGDLS and CDR2 as YYNGEE. V shed 3 bases and J shed 6 bases, with 15 bases lying between them. In DNA form, the CDR3 reads TGTGCCAGCAGCGCCCCGGCGGGGCGGGATGAAAAACTGTTTTTT. Protein: CASSAPAGRDEKLFF.

This clone appeared once. The chain carries TRBV7-3 and TRBJ2-7, with 8 bases lining up with TRBD1. The CDR3 length is 14 residues. The germline V gene encodes CDR1 SGHTA and CDR2 FQGTGA. J gave up 3 bases and V 2 bases, and 3 bases lay outside the gene matches. The CDR3 DNA reads as TGTGCCAGCAGCTTAGGAGGGACAGGCTACGAGCAGTACTTC. Protein product: CASSLGGTGYEQYF.

The chain recombines TRBV30 with TRBJ1-2; D unresolved. The V gene's germline CDR1 is GTSNPN and CDR2 SVGIG (reference sequence). V lost 2 bases and J lost 6, with 22 bases in between. This CDR3 region has 16 residues. The CDR3 nucleotides read TGTGCCTGGAGTTCCAACAGCCGTCCCCCTGACGATGGCTACACCTTC. This translates into CAWSSNSRPPDDGYTF.

J is TRBJ2-3 and V is TRBV25-1; D call uncertain. V lost 3 bases and J lost 2, with 9 bases in between. The CDR3 totals 14 residues. Germline V gene lookup returns CDR1 MGHDK and CDR2 SYGVNS. DNA of the CDR3: TGTGCCAGCAGTGATTTTCCAGACACAGATACGCAGTATTTT. Amino acids: CASSDFPDTDTQYF.